Each of the 2 T cell receptor gamma chains below was sequenced from the same sample in a study of Vδ1+ human thymocytes. Overall study results and limits: In the thymus, TRG and TRD repertoires looked highly polyclonal with Gaussian CDR3 lengths.

No antigens are known for them. RNA was extracted from the cells and then reverse transcribed. The CDR3 regions were amplified by multiplex PCR from V-gene primers to a constant-region primer. TCRdb re-called clones from the multiplex PCR reads using CATT. The sample includes tens of thousands of gamma-chain clones, approximately 15% of them seen just once. The sequenced sample consisted of Vdelta1+ gamma-delta thymocytes from the thymus. Indicated subset: FACS-sorted CD3+ TCRalphabeta- TCRVdelta1+ TCRVdelta2- thymocytes. Source of these receptors: a child younger than two who had congenital heart surgery.

This clone was seen a handful of times. The V and J genes are TRGV4 and TRGJ1 or TRGJ2. The germline gives CDR1 EGSTGY, CDR2 YDSYTSSV. This CDR3 has 15 amino acids. V was clipped by 0 bases and J by 3 bases; unmatched bases: 8. CDR3 coding DNA: TGTGCCACCTGGGATGGGCCCAGTCTTTATTATAAGAAACTCTTT. This encodes CATWDGPSLYYKKLF.

In its sample, this clone was seen a few times. This rearrangement joins TRGV4 to TRGJ1 or TRGJ2. Germline trimming cut 6 bases from V and 9 bases from J; bases unmatched to any gene: 5. CDR1 is EGSTGY, CDR2 YDSYTSSV, per germline. CDR3 length: 10 residues. CDR3 sequence reads: CATWRVKKLF. DNA of the CDR3: TGTGCCACCTGGCGTGTTAAGAAACTCTTT.